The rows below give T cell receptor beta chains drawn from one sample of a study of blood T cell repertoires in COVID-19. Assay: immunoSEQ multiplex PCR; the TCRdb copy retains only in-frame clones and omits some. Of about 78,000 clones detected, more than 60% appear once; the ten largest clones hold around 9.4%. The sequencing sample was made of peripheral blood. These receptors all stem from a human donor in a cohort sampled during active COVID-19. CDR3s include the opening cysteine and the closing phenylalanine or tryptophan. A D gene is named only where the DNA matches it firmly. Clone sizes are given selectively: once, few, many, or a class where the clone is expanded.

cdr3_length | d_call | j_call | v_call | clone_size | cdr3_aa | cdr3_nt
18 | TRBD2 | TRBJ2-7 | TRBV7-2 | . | CASSLRTSGGATTYEQYF | TGTGCCAGCAGCTTAAGGACTAGCGGGGGGGCGACTACCTACGAGCAGTACTTC
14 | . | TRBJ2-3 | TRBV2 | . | CASSETASTDTQYF | TGTGCCAGCAGTGAAACAGCTAGCACAGATACGCAGTATTTT
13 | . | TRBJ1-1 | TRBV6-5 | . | CASTLTQDTEAFF | TGTGCCAGCACATTAACACAGGACACTGAAGCTTTCTTT
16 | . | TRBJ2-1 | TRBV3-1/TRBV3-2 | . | CASSLRTHRGINEQFF | TGTGCCAGCAGCCTCCGTACTCACCGGGGTATCAATGAGCAGTTCTTC
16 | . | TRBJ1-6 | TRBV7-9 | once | CASSLWGGSYNSPLHF | TGTGCCAGCAGCTTATGGGGGGGCTCCTATAATTCACCCCTCCACTTT
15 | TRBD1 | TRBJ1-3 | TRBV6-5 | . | CASSFDRDSGNTIYF | TGTGCCAGCAGTTTCGACAGGGACTCTGGAAACACCATATATTTT
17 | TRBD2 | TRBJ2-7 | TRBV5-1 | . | CASSIRGVQVNTYEQYF | TGCGCCAGCAGCATCCGGGGGGTACAGGTAAATACCTACGAGCAGTACTTC
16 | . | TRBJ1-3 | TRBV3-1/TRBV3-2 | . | CASSQGAGRTGNTIYF | TGTGCCAGCAGCCAAGGGGCAGGGCGAACTGGAAACACCATATATTTT
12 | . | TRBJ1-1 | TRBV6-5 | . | CASSQGRAGAFF | TGTGCCAGCAGTCAGGGGCGGGCGGGAGCTTTCTTT
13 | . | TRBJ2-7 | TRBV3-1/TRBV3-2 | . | CASSQQGSYEQYF | TGTGCCAGCAGCCAACAGGGTTCCTACGAGCAGTACTTC
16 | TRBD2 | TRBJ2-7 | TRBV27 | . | CASSPNRGGGIHEQYF | TGTGCCAGCAGCCCGAACAGAGGCGGGGGTATCCACGAGCAGTACTTC
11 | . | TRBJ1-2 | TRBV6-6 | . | CASTQLSGYTF | TGTGCCAGCACACAGCTGAGTGGCTACACCTTC
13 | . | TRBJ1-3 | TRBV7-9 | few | CAVGDRRRNTIYF | TGTGCCGTTGGAGACAGGCGCCGAAACACCATATATTTT
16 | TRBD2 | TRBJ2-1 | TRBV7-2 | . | CASSSRNSGGAGEQFF | TGTGCCAGCAGCTCCCGAAATAGCGGGGGGGCCGGGGAGCAGTTCTTC
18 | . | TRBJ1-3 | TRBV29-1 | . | CSVEDPSGAGSSGNTIYF | TGCAGCGTTGAAGACCCCTCCGGGGCGGGGAGCTCTGGAAACACCATATATTTT
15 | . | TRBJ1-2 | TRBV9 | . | CASSVGTRVNYGYTF | TGTGCCAGCAGCGTAGGGACTCGAGTTAACTATGGCTACACCTTC
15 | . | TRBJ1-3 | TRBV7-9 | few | CASSNQRAAGNTIYF | TGTGCCAGCAGTAACCAGAGGGCGGCTGGAAACACCATATATTTT
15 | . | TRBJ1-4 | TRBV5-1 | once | CASSLGGRQFEKLFF | TGCGCCAGCAGCTTGGGGGGCAGACAGTTTGAAAAACTGTTTTTT
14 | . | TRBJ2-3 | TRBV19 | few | CASSRGSNTDTQYF | TGTGCCAGTAGTCGAGGGAGTAACACAGATACGCAGTATTTT
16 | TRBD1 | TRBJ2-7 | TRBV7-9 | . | CASSSEPGGPSYEQYF | TGTGCCAGCAGCTCGGAACCAGGGGGCCCCTCCTACGAGCAGTACTTC
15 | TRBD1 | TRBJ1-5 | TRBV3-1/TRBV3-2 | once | CASSSTGTVLQPQHF | TGTGCCAGCAGCAGTACCGGGACAGTCCTTCAGCCCCAGCATTTT
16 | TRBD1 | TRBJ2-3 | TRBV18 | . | CASSPVQDRVTDTQYF | TGTGCCAGCTCCCCCGTTCAGGACAGGGTCACAGATACGCAGTATTTT
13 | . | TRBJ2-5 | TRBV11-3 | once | CASSLETWETQYF | TGTGCCAGCAGCTTAGAAACTTGGGAGACCCAGTACTTC
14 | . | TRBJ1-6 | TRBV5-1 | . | CASSLGTSPSPLHF | TGCGCCAGCAGCTTGGGGACATCCCCTTCACCCCTCCACTTT
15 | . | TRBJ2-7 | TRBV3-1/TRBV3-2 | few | CASSQAPGPSYEQYF | TGTGCCAGCAGCCAAGCCCCAGGGCCCTCCTACGAGCAGTACTTC
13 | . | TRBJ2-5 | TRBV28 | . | CASSPRAPGTQYF | TGTGCCAGCAGTCCCCGAGCCCCCGGGACCCAGTACTTC
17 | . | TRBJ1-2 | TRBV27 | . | CASSLTAALGAPEGYTF | TGTGCCAGCAGTTTAACCGCCGCCCTCGGAGCGCCCGAGGGCTACACCTTC
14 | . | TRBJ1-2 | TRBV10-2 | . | CASSDRPSDYGYTF | TGCGCCAGCAGTGACAGGCCGAGTGACTATGGCTACACCTTC
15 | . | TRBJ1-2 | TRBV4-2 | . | CASSQDPTGLYGYTF | TGTGCCAGCAGCCAAGACCCAACAGGGTTATATGGCTACACCTTC
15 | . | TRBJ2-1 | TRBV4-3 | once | CASSLSYRRGDEQFF | TGCGCCAGCAGCCTGTCCTATCGGAGGGGTGATGAGCAGTTCTTC
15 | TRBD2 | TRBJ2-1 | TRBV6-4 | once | CASRPSGGAFSEQFF | TGTGCCAGCAGACCAAGCGGGGGGGCATTTAGTGAGCAGTTCTTC
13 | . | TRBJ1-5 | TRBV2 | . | CASSQGGNQPQHF | TGTGCCAGCAGTCAGGGTGGCAATCAGCCCCAGCATTTT
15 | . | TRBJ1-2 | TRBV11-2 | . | CASSLDPGRPYGYTF | TGTGCCAGCAGCCTGGATCCGGGGAGGCCCTATGGCTACACCTTC
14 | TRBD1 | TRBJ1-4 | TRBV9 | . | CASSAGTGIEKLFF | TGTGCCAGCAGCGCCGGGACAGGGATAGAAAAACTGTTTTTT
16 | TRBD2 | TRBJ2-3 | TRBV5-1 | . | CASSLVQRGSTDTQYF | TGCGCCAGCAGCTTGGTCCAGCGGGGGTCGACAGATACGCAGTATTTT
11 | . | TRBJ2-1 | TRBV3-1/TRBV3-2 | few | CASSGYNEQFF | TGTGCCAGTTCAGGCTACAATGAGCAGTTCTTC
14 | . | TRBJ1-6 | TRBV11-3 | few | CASRTGTINSPLHF | TGTGCCAGCAGGACCGGGACAATCAATTCACCCCTCCACTTT